This TCR beta chain emerged from a study of tumor and adjacent non-tumor tissue in lung cancer. The CDR3 consists of 15 residues. Germline CDR1 is MNHEY and CDR2 is SVGAGI. The trim removed 9 bases at V and 3 bases at J, leaving 11 bases unmatched. Regarding the study as a whole: Tumor tissue had significantly higher TCR diversity than normal lung. Top 100 clones took a larger repertoire share in normal lung.

TCRbeta libraries were built with three rounds of nested PCR, modified from ARM-PCR. TCRdb itself ran the multiplex PCR reads through MiXCR, one entry per CDR3 protein. The sample lists some 120,000 distinct CDR3 sequences; approximately 71% were seen once. Points on this clonotype: Its cognate antigen is unknown. This could be a read error, since a much larger clone is one nucleotide away.

This sample's RNA came from whole unsorted tissue. The sequence came from a man aged 25-40 years with non-small cell lung cancer. This chain links TRBV6-5 with TRBJ2-4; 7 positions match TRBD1. What was sequenced was lung tumor tissue. CDR3: CARSRQGLGKNIQYF. The CDR3 DNA sequence: TGTGCCAGAAGCCGACAGGGTCTAGGCAAAAACATTCAGTACTTC.